The 6 T cell receptor beta chains in this list originate from one sample, sequenced in a study of somatic mutations in cytotoxic T cells in rheumatoid arthritis. Sequenced by immunoSEQ multiplex PCR; TCRdb stores in-frame clones only, minus some. The sample shows 6,500 to 9,000 clones, 70% to 80% of them seen only once. The specimen sequenced was CD8+ T cells sorted from blood. The receptors shown here come from an adult with rheumatoid arthritis.

This clone has just one count. The chain recombines TRBV18 with TRBJ1-2; no reliable D call. V lost 3 bases, J lost 8 bases, and 13 bases lay in between. The CDR3 consists of 13 residues. Germline V gene lookup returns CDR1 KGHSH and CDR2 LQKENI. CDR3 residues: CASSPQDLQGYTF. DNA of the CDR3: TGTGCCAGCTCACCGCAGGACTTGCAAGGCTACACCTTC.

This chain connects TRBV2 to TRBJ1-2; 7 bases line up with TRBD1. The CDR3 is 15 residues long. The V segment lost 6 bases and the J segment 0 bases; nucleotides outside the gene matches: 7. Germline assignment: CDR1 SNHLY and CDR2 FYNNEI. Here the CDR3 DNA reads TGTGCCAGCAGGAAGACAGGGCTCGCTAACTATGGCTACACCTTC. Translation: CASRKTGLANYGYTF.

This clone was observed a single time. V is TRBV6-1 and J is TRBJ1-2, with D hard to call. The CDR3 runs to 13 residues. V gave up 4 bases and J gave up 2 bases, with 8 bases separating them. CDR1 is MNHNS and CDR2 is SASEGT in the germline V gene. CDR3 in DNA: TGTGCCAGCAGTGGCGGTGTGAACTATGGCTACACCTTC. Translation gives CASSGGVNYGYTF.

This sequence joins TRBV28 and TRBJ2-5, with 8 bases identical to TRBD1. Unmatched junction bases numbered 15, after V lost 2 bases and J lost 4 bases. CDR3 length: 18 residues. Per germline, CDR1 MDHEN and CDR2 SYDVKM. The CDR3: CASSLVADETGERETQYF. CDR3 coding DNA: TGTGCCAGCAGTTTAGTCGCAGATGAGACAGGGGAACGAGAGACCCAGTACTTC.

This clone has a single count. The V gene is TRBV6-6, the J gene TRBJ2-2; the match to TRBD2 covers 7 bases. This CDR3 comprises 16 residues. The junction had 7 bases not matched to a gene; V was cut back by 0 bases and J by 6 bases. CDR1 MNHNY and CDR2 SVGAGI come from the germline V gene (reference sequence). The CDR3 region is CASSYSPSGAAGELFF. In DNA, the CDR3 is TGTGCCAGCAGTTACTCGCCTAGCGGAGCTGCCGGGGAGCTGTTTTTT.

The gene calls are TRBV21-1 and TRBJ1-5; TRBD1 is the table's D call, not checked against the DNA. TRBV21-1 is shown as a pseudogene. This CDR3 has 14 amino acids. For the CDR3, the DNA is TGTGCCAGCAGCTGGACAGGAAGCAATCAGCCCCAGCATTTT. Residues: CASSWTGSNQPQHF.